This section outlines one T cell receptor (beta chain) sequence together with its context. Its antigen is not known. UMI-tagged 5'RACE template switching yielded the TCR beta cDNA. Using the 5' RACE reads, TCRdb records one entry per CDR3 protein without DNA. Its table lists hundreds of thousands of distinct CDR3 sequences. This sample stems from a study of T cells expressing NK-cell markers. Study-wide background: Researchers got TCR beta repertoires out of sorted CD3+CD56+NKG2C+, CD3+CD56+NKG2C- and CD3+CD56-NKG2C+ T cells. There were seven HCMV-seropositive donors and one seronegative donor among the eight sequenced.

This CDR3 is built from 12 residues. CDR1 and CDR2 (germline): SGHRS, YFSETQ. Findings of the study overall: There were a handful of donors in whom these clonotypes also led the CD3+CD56-NKG2C+ fraction.

The specimen was blood T cells: a sorted CD56 or NKG2C T cell subset, CD4+ or CD8+ T cells, or bulk PBMC T cells (not recorded which). V is TRBV5-1 and J is TRBJ2-3; the D call of TRBD2 rests on TCRdb alone, since no DNA is present to check it. This clonotype was obtained from a woman between 18 and 70 years old in good health. This chain's CDR3 is CASREVGDTQYF.